These 28 T cell receptor beta chains share one sample of origin, sequenced in a study of T cell responses to AZD1222 COVID-19 vaccine. The method was immunoSEQ multiplex PCR; TCRdb's version includes in-frame clones alone and lacks a portion of them. The profile shows about 160,000 clones, about 91% of them singletons. Here the sequenced sample was peripheral blood, taken on day 0 of MenACWY control vaccination. These receptors all stem from an adult in good health.

This chain connects TRBV28 to TRBJ1-2; maybe TRBD1 (5 bases). Germline CDR1 reads MDHEN; CDR2 reads SYDVKM. The CDR3 is 14 residues long. V lost 6 bases and J lost 0, with 11 bases in between. The CDR3 loop is CASRGGVTNYGYTF. For the CDR3, the DNA is TGTGCCAGCAGGGGGGGGGTGACTAACTATGGCTACACCTTC.

The chain employs TRBV10-3 and TRBJ2-2; 8 bases align to TRBD1. V lost 6 bases to trimming and J lost 3 bases; unmatched junction nucleotides: 3. This CDR3 has 14 amino acids. CDR1 and CDR2 (germline): ENHRY, SYGVKD. CDR3 nucleotide sequence: TGTGCCATCAGCCCGGGACAGGACACCGGGGAGCTGTTTTTT. This gives the protein CAISPGQDTGELFF.

Regarding this clone: An end of the junction does not agree with germline; a read error may underlie this. The rearrangement joins TRBV5-1 to TRBJ1-1, with D perhaps matching TRBD1 (5 bases). This CDR3 is built from 14 residues. CDR1 and CDR2 (germline): SGHRS, YFSETQ. The CDR3 region has the DNA TGCGCCAGCAGCTTGAACCCAGGGAACGCTGAAGCTTTCTTT. It codes for CASSLNPGNAEAFF.

The chain carries TRBV6-5 and TRBJ2-1; D not resolved. In germline, CDR1 is MNHEY, CDR2 SVGAGI. Trimming pared 2 bases from V and 1 base from J, leaving 12 bases between. CDR3 length equals 16 residues. The CDR3: CASSYEGRRSYNEQFF. CDR3 nucleotide sequence: TGTGCCAGCAGTTACGAAGGACGGCGATCCTACAATGAGCAGTTCTTC.

The V and J genes are TRBV7-9 and TRBJ2-1, with D perhaps matching TRBD2 (6 bases). The germline V and J ends were trimmed by 7 bases and 4 bases, with 17 bases remaining between them. The germline V gene encodes CDR1 SEHNR and CDR2 FQNEAQ (reference sequence). The CDR3 is made up of 15 amino acids. The CDR3 sequence: CASTGSGVLYNEQFF. In nucleotides, the CDR3 is TGTGCCAGCACCGGATCGGGGGTATTATACAATGAGCAGTTCTTC.

V and J are TRBV5-1 and TRBJ1-5; 7 bases match TRBD1. V lost 4 bases to trimming and J lost 5 bases; unmatched junction nucleotides: 9. Per germline, CDR1 SGHRS and CDR2 YFSETQ. CDR3 length equals 15 residues. The CDR3 loop is CASSPEGQGDQPQHF. The CDR3 DNA reads TGCGCCAGCAGCCCCGAAGGCCAGGGGGATCAGCCCCAGCATTTT. The full variable domain, in which reference TRBV5-1 and TRBJ1-5 provide the parts outside the CDR3, is KAGVTQTPRYLIKTRGQQVTLSCSPISGHRSVSWYQQTPGQGLQFLFEYFSETQRNKGNFPGRFSGRQFSNSRSEMNVSTLELGDSALYLCASSPEGQGDQPQHFGDGTRLSIL.

The chain links TRBV7-3 to TRBJ2-5, with unresolved D. The CDR3 sequence is 15 residues long. The V end lost 4 bases, the J end lost 6 bases, and 18 bases lay between the germline ends. Germline values: CDR1 SGHTA, CDR2 FQGTGA. CDR3 amino acids: CASSSSPDPGKTQYF. In DNA, the CDR3 is TGTGCCAGCAGCTCATCCCCGGACCCAGGAAAGACCCAGTACTTC.

For this clone: A read error may account for a junction end that differs from germline. The chain has TRBV19 and TRBJ1-1, with 7 positions matching TRBD1. The CDR3 sequence is 14 residues long. CDR1 is LNHDA, CDR2 SQIVND, per germline (reference sequence). CDR3 sequence reads: CASRIGQVNTEAFF. The CDR3 DNA follows: TGTGCCAGTAGGATAGGACAGGTGAACACTGAAGCTTTCTTT.

The J gene is TRBJ1-2, the V gene TRBV28, with D possibly being TRBD1 (5 bases). This CDR3 comprises 14 residues. V lost 1 base and J lost 4, with 10 bases in between. CDR1 MDHEN and CDR2 SYDVKM come from the germline V gene. In DNA form, the CDR3 reads TGTGCCAGCAGTTTATCGACAGCGCCCTATGGCTACACCTTC. It yields the protein CASSLSTAPYGYTF.

The chain recombines TRBV19 with TRBJ1-1; D may be TRBD1 (5 bases). The V end lost 7 bases, the J end lost 1 base, and 19 bases lay between the germline ends. This CDR3 region has 16 residues. In germline, CDR1 is LNHDA, CDR2 SQIVND (reference sequence). This CDR3 is CASNRQGQMSNTEAFF. CDR3 coding DNA: TGTGCCAGTAACCGGCAGGGCCAGATGTCGAACACTGAAGCTTTCTTT. The complete variable domain, with remaining parts taken from reference TRBV19 and TRBJ1-1, reads DGGITQSPKYLFRKEGQNVTLSCEQNLNHDAMYWYRQDPGQGLRLIYYSQIVNDFQKGDIAEGYSVSREKKESFPLTVTSAQKNPTAFYLCASNRQGQMSNTEAFFGQGTRLTVV.

This clone was found once. The CDR3 protein is CASSLGAWYGDEQFF. The CDR3 DNA follows: TGTGCCAGCAGTTTAGGGGCCTGGTACGGGGATGAGCAGTTCTTC. The V gene is TRBV28, the J gene TRBJ2-1; the D gene could be TRBD1 or TRBD2 (5 bases each). This CDR3 region has 15 residues. Germline CDR1 reads MDHEN; CDR2 reads SYDVKM. The germline V and J ends were trimmed by 2 bases and 8 bases, with 16 bases remaining between them.

The chain has TRBV30 and TRBJ1-5, with 8 bases fitting TRBD1. Germline V gives CDR1 GTSNPN, CDR2 SVGIG (reference sequence). The ends lost 5 bases at V and 7 bases at J; junction bases unmatched: 13. CDR3 length: 15 residues. The CDR3 region has the DNA TGTGCCTGGGAATACAGGGGGGAAGGGAGGCAGCCCCAGCATTTT. Amino acid sequence: CAWEYRGEGRQPQHF.

The rearrangement joins TRBV6-5 to TRBJ2-5; D is ambiguous. Trimming shortened V by 6 bases and J by 2 bases, and 10 bases separated the two germline ends. In germline, CDR1 is MNHEY, CDR2 SVGAGI. The CDR3 sequence is 13 residues long. The CDR3 DNA reads as TGTGCCAGCAGCTTGGGATGGCAAGAGACCCAGTACTTC. It yields the protein CASSLGWQETQYF.

V gene TRBV10-3 combines with J gene TRBJ1-3, with TRBD1 matching 7 bases. V lost 6 bases to trimming and J lost 0 bases; unmatched junction nucleotides: 8. Germline V gene sequence: CDR1 ENHRY, CDR2 SYGVKD. The CDR3 contains 16 residues. The CDR3 DNA reads as TGTGCCATCAGGATGACAGGGCGCTACTCTGGAAACACCATATATTTT. Translation: CAIRMTGRYSGNTIYF.

The table lists this clone with a count of one. The V call is TRBV18, the J call TRBJ1-1; TRBD1 might be the D (5 bases). V lost 3 bases, J lost 6 bases, and 8 bases lay in between. Germline CDR1 and CDR2: KGHSH and LQKENI. The CDR3 contains 12 residues. As DNA, the CDR3 is TGTGCCAGCTCACCCCAGGGATCTGAAGCTTTCTTT. Protein product: CASSPQGSEAFF.

The rearrangement uses TRBV11-2 and TRBJ2-7; weak D call: TRBD2 (5 bases). V was shortened by 3 bases and J by 6 bases, with 15 bases between the two germline ends. CDR1 and CDR2 (germline): SGHAT, FQNNGV. The CDR3 sequence is 14 residues long. The CDR3: CASSFEPSSGEQYF. As DNA, the CDR3 is TGTGCCAGCAGCTTCGAACCTTCGAGCGGCGAGCAGTACTTC.

The V gene is TRBV4-1, the J gene TRBJ2-1, with 9 bases aligning to TRBD2. This CDR3 is 16 amino acids long. V lost 0 bases and J lost 9; bases outside the gene matches: 9. Germline-derived CDR1 and CDR2 are MGHRA and YSYEKL. The chain's CDR3 is CASSQDSAGGPVEQFF. The CDR3 DNA sequence: TGCGCCAGCAGCCAAGATTCGGCGGGAGGGCCTGTTGAGCAGTTCTTC.

This clone was detected only once. The CDR3 DNA reads as TGTGCCAGCAGTGAAGGGACGGCCTCTGGAAACACCATATATTTT. Its protein is CASSEGTASGNTIYF. V gene TRBV6-1 combines with J gene TRBJ1-3; D is unresolved. Trimming shortened V by 1 base and J by 0 bases, and 7 bases separated the two germline ends. There are 15 residues in the CDR3. Germline values: CDR1 MNHNS, CDR2 SASEGT.

The J gene is TRBJ1-5, the V gene TRBV11-3; D gene uncertain. V dropped 4 bases and J dropped 0 bases, with 16 bases sitting between them. CDR3 length: 17 amino acids. The germline CDR1 and CDR2 sequences are SGHNT and YENEEA. This CDR3 reads CASSSPPSGVSNQPQHF. In nucleotides, the CDR3 is TGTGCCAGCAGCTCTCCCCCGTCAGGAGTTAGCAATCAGCCCCAGCATTTT.

A single count supports this clone. V and J are TRBV5-1 and TRBJ2-7; 11 nucleotides line up with TRBD2. Germline CDR1 and CDR2: SGHRS and YFSETQ. This CDR3 region has 16 residues. V shed 1 base, J shed 5 bases, and the junction held 8 bases outside the gene matches. CDR3 region: CASSLMASGRQDEQYF. CDR3 nucleotides: TGCGCCAGCAGCTTGATGGCTAGCGGGAGGCAGGACGAGCAGTACTTC.

The chain uses TRBV9 and TRBJ2-7, with a tentative D call TRBD2 (5 bases). The CDR3 consists of 15 residues. Trimming shortened V by 0 bases and J by 3 bases, and 13 bases separated the two germline ends. In germline, CDR1 is SGDLS, CDR2 YYNGEE. This CDR3 is CASSVGRGGGYEQYF. CDR3 sequence (DNA): TGTGCCAGCAGCGTAGGAAGAGGAGGAGGCTACGAGCAGTACTTC.

The J gene is TRBJ2-5, the V gene TRBV25-1; 12 bases fit TRBD2. This CDR3 is 16 amino acids long. The J segment lost 5 bases and the V segment lost 6 bases, leaving 10 bases of the junction unmatched. CDR1 is MGHDK and CDR2 is SYGVNS in the germline V gene. The CDR3 loop is CASRGGLAGFGETQYF. The CDR3, as DNA: TGTGCCAGCAGAGGGGGACTAGCGGGTTTCGGGGAGACCCAGTACTTC.

The gene calls are TRBV6-5 and TRBJ1-4; tentative D call: TRBD1 (5 bases). CDR1 is MNHEY, CDR2 SVGAGI, per germline. V lost 7 bases and J lost 7, with 16 bases in between. The length of the CDR3 is 14 residues. CDR3 protein: CASTLMGGGEKLFF. For the CDR3, the DNA is TGTGCCAGCACCCTCATGGGGGGTGGTGAAAAACTGTTTTTT.

The J gene is TRBJ2-1, the V gene TRBV5-1, with a weak D call TRBD1 (6 bases). The V end lost 4 bases, the J end lost 1 base, and 15 bases lay between the germline ends. From germline, CDR1 is SGHRS and CDR2 YFSETQ. The CDR3 sequence is 16 residues long. CDR3 nucleotide sequence: TGCGCCAGCAGCCTAGACCAGGGGCGTTCCTACAATGAGCAGTTCTTC. It codes for CASSLDQGRSYNEQFF.

The chain links TRBV12-3 or TRBV12-4 to TRBJ2-4; D is possibly TRBD1 (5 bases). The CDR3 runs to 13 residues. V gave up 3 bases and J gave up 6 bases, with 9 bases separating them. The CDR3 coding sequence is TGTGCCAGCAGTTTTTCAGGGCCAAACATTCAGTACTTC. Amino acids: CASSFSGPNIQYF.

The J gene is TRBJ2-5, the V gene TRBV18; no clear D gene. The V and J ends lost 2 bases and 2 bases respectively, with 6 bases between them. CDR1 and CDR2 (germline): KGHSH, LQKENI. CDR3 length: 13 amino acids. The chain's CDR3 is CASSPSQQETQYF. The DNA for the CDR3 is TGTGCCAGCTCACCATCGCAACAAGAGACCCAGTACTTC.

V gene TRBV27 combines with J gene TRBJ1-1, with unresolved D. CDR3 size: 12 residues. Germline CDR1 reads MNHEY; CDR2 reads SMNVEV (reference sequence). Between the trimmed V and J ends, which lost 4 bases and 3 bases, there was a span of 6 bases. CDR3 protein: CASSSRDTEAFF. The DNA for the CDR3 is TGTGCCAGCAGTTCGCGGGACACTGAAGCTTTCTTT.

V and J are TRBV27 and TRBJ2-3; D may match TRBD1 or TRBD2 (6 bases each). The germline CDR1 and CDR2 sequences are MNHEY and SMNVEV (reference sequence). The ends were cut back, 3 bases at V and 5 bases at J, with 15 bases in the middle. The CDR3 runs to 15 residues. The CDR3 loop is CASSLGGLVGDTQYF. CDR3 sequence (DNA): TGTGCCAGCAGTTTGGGGGGCCTAGTAGGAGATACGCAGTATTTT.